The 29 T cell receptor beta chains presented below share a single source sample, sequenced in a study of T cells expressing NK-cell markers. TCRdb reprocessed the 5' RACE reads and stores each CDR3 protein as one record, lacking DNA. The sample holds about 550,000 distinct CDR3 sequences. Sample: blood T cells: a sorted CD56 or NKG2C T cell subset, CD4+ or CD8+ T cells, or bulk PBMC T cells (not recorded which). These TCRs come from a man aged 18-30 years in good health.

The genes are TRBV5-1 and TRBJ2-1; the TCRdb call, TRBD2, lacks DNA for checking. In germline, CDR1 is SGHRS, CDR2 YFSETQ. This CDR3 region has 17 residues. The CDR3 reads CASPPRPTTSSYNEQFF. Looking up the rest from reference TRBV5-1 and TRBJ2-1 gives the full variable domain: KAGVTQTPRYLIKTRGQQVTLSCSPISGHRSVSWYQQTPGQGLQFLFEYFSETQRNKGNFPGRFSGRQFSNSRSEMNVSTLELGDSALYLCASPPRPTTSSYNEQFFGPGTRLTVL.

This chain joins TRBV5-1 and TRBJ2-2; TCRdb's D gene call, TRBD1, goes unchecked for lack of DNA. The CDR3 length is 16 residues. The germline CDR1 and CDR2 sequences are SGHRS and YFSETQ. The CDR3 is CASSPSWAGRTGELFF.

The chain carries TRBV5-5 and TRBJ2-1; with no DNA, the TCRdb D assignment of TRBD1 cannot be verified. CDR3 length: 16 amino acids. Germline values: CDR1 SGHKS, CDR2 YYEKEE (reference sequence). This CDR3 reads CASSARQGITYNEQFF.

The J gene is TRBJ2-3, the V gene TRBV5-1; no DNA is available, so the TRBD2 call from TCRdb remains unchecked. This CDR3 region has 14 residues. CDR1 is SGHRS and CDR2 is YFSETQ in the germline V gene. The CDR3: CASSGPGLRDTQYF.

The chain is built from TRBV5-5 and TRBJ2-4; there is no DNA to check the TCRdb D call of TRBD1. The germline CDR1 and CDR2 sequences are SGHKS and YYEKEE (reference sequence). The CDR3 extends over 15 amino acids. This CDR3 reads CASSLVGAAKNIQYF.

The chain carries TRBV12-3 or TRBV12-4 and TRBJ2-5; TCRdb picks TRBD1, but there is no DNA to check that call. The CDR3 runs 19 residues. The CDR3 sequence is CASSFRSGVAGAFQETQYF.

The chain recombines TRBV12-3 or TRBV12-4 with TRBJ1-1; TCRdb outputs TRBD1, but without DNA this stays unchecked. The CDR3 runs to 13 residues. The CDR3: CASRYGGGTEAFF.

V gene TRBV7-2 combines with J gene TRBJ2-7; with no DNA, the TCRdb D assignment of TRBD1 cannot be verified. Germline V gene data show CDR1 as SGHTA and CDR2 as FQGNSA. This CDR3 comprises 17 residues. CDR3: CASSRPPVTEMGSEQYF.

CDR3: CSASTTFAESSYNEQFF. The chain recombines TRBV20-1 with TRBJ2-1. The CDR3 runs 17 residues. Germline assignment: CDR1 DFQATT and CDR2 SNEGSKA (reference sequence).

CDR3 residues: CASSLEGRGNTEAFF. This rearrangement joins TRBV7-2 to TRBJ1-1; there is no DNA to check the TCRdb D call of TRBD1. The CDR3 consists of 15 residues. Germline CDR1 and CDR2: SGHTA and FQGNSA.

The chain employs TRBV12-3 or TRBV12-4 and TRBJ1-5. This CDR3 is 13 amino acids long. CDR3 residues: CASSAASNQPQHF.

The chain employs TRBV6-2 or TRBV6-3 and TRBJ2-1; as DNA is missing, the TRBD1 call by TCRdb cannot be tested. The CDR3 runs to 14 residues. In germline, CDR1 is MNHEY, CDR2 SVGEGT. Here the CDR3 reads CASREGANNNEQFF.

The V call is TRBV7-8, the J call TRBJ2-1; TCRdb names TRBD2, which stays unverified in the absence of DNA. This CDR3 has 14 residues. Germline V gene lookup returns CDR1 SGHVS and CDR2 FQNEAQ. The CDR3 spells CASSLAGGSGEQFF.

The chain is built from TRBV29-1 and TRBJ2-5; the TCRdb D gene call, TRBD1, has no DNA to confirm it. Germline CDR1 is SQVTM and CDR2 is ANQGSEA. The CDR3 is 18 residues long. The CDR3 protein is CSVERRVGTGKYQETQYF.

This chain uses TRBV6-2 or TRBV6-3 with TRBJ2-5; with no DNA, the TCRdb D assignment of TRBD2 cannot be verified. The germline CDR1 and CDR2 sequences are MNHEY and SVGEGT. This CDR3 spans 15 amino acids. CDR3 protein: CASSPGGITQETQYF.

The V gene is TRBV6-2 or TRBV6-3, the J gene TRBJ2-2; absent DNA, TCRdb's TRBD1 call cannot be checked. This CDR3 is built from 15 residues. CDR1 and CDR2 from the germline V gene are MNHEY and SVGEGT. This chain's CDR3 is CASSYQEAPTGELFF.

This rearrangement joins TRBV11-3 to TRBJ2-1; the D gene TCRdb calls, TRBD2, cannot be checked with no DNA. The CDR3 loop spans 15 amino acids. From germline, CDR1 is SGHNT and CDR2 YENEEA. The CDR3 here is CASSSRLADLNEQFF.

The chain joins TRBV12-3 or TRBV12-4 to TRBJ2-1; TCRdb returns TRBD2, unconfirmable since there is no DNA. CDR3 length: 16 residues. Here the CDR3 reads CASKEATSGRGGEQFF.

The rearrangement joins TRBV12-3 or TRBV12-4 to TRBJ2-1. The CDR3 is 12 residues long. CDR3 loop: CASSQIPYEQFF.

The chain employs TRBV11-3 and TRBJ2-1; absent DNA, TCRdb's TRBD2 call cannot be checked. The CDR3 spans 17 residues. Per the germline V gene, CDR1 is SGHNT and CDR2 is YENEEA. The CDR3 protein is CASSSRDLADTYNEQFF.

V is TRBV12-3 or TRBV12-4 and J is TRBJ1-2; the TCRdb call, TRBD1, lacks DNA for checking. CDR3 length: 14 residues. The CDR3 region is CASRRDIPWGGYTF.

V and J are TRBV29-1 and TRBJ2-4; TCRdb gives TRBD1 as the D gene, but with no DNA this cannot be confirmed. Germline values: CDR1 SQVTM, CDR2 ANQGSEA. This CDR3 region has 13 residues. CDR3 in amino acids: CSVKQVAKNIQYF. The whole variable domain, remainder taken from reference TRBV29-1 and TRBJ2-4, is SAVISQKPSRDICQRGTSLTIQCQVDSQVTMMFWYRQQPGQSLTLIATANQGSEATYESGFVIDKFPISRPNLTFSTLTVSNMSPEDSSIYLCSVKQVAKNIQYFGAGTRLSVL.

V gene TRBV6-2 or TRBV6-3 combines with J gene TRBJ2-7; the TCRdb call, TRBD1, lacks DNA for checking. The CDR3 sequence is 14 residues long. CDR1 and CDR2 from the germline V gene are MNHEY and SVGEGT. The CDR3: CASSDPPGVYEQYF.

The CDR3 reads CASSQDLPAGGFNEQFF. This sequence joins TRBV4-1 and TRBJ2-1; TCRdb's D call, TRBD1, is unchecked because there is no DNA. There are 17 residues in the CDR3. Germline V gene sequence: CDR1 MGHRA, CDR2 YSYEKL.

J is TRBJ1-5 and V is TRBV12-3 or TRBV12-4; with no DNA, the TCRdb D assignment of TRBD1 cannot be verified. The CDR3 has 17 amino acids. The chain's CDR3 is CASTLGQGMWGNQPQHF.

The rearrangement links TRBV3-1 to TRBJ2-3; the D call of TRBD2 rests on TCRdb alone, since no DNA is present to check it. CDR3 length equals 17 residues. Germline lookup yields CDR1 LGHDT and CDR2 YNNKEL (reference sequence). CDR3 in amino acids: CASSQDPRAVSTDTQYF.

The V and J genes are TRBV12-3 or TRBV12-4 and TRBJ2-3; TCRdb names TRBD2, which stays unverified in the absence of DNA. The CDR3 loop spans 11 amino acids. CDR3 loop: CASSSLYTQYF.

The V gene is TRBV29-1, the J gene TRBJ2-1; the D call of TRBD1 rests on TCRdb alone, since no DNA is present to check it. The germline V gene has CDR1 SQVTM and CDR2 ANQGSEA. The CDR3 loop spans 16 amino acids. Here the CDR3 reads CSVTLGQEGPYNEQFF.

The chain joins TRBV12-3 or TRBV12-4 to TRBJ1-5; as DNA is missing, the TRBD1 call by TCRdb cannot be tested. This CDR3 region has 14 residues. The CDR3 loop reads CASSLGEPVLAQHF.